These T cell receptor beta chains were read from a single sample in a study of early T cells in non-severe SARS-CoV-2 infection. One entry per CDR3 protein results from TCRdb running MiXCR on the 5' RACE reads. The sample carries tens of thousands of distinct CDR3 sequences, roughly 13% recorded once. What was sequenced was whole blood. These receptors were taken from an adult who was a healthcare worker with PCR-confirmed SARS-CoV-2 infection or an uninfected control (not recorded which). CDR3s include the opening cysteine and the closing phenylalanine or tryptophan. The order of the fields is V gene, J gene, CDR3 protein.

V: TRBV2; J: TRBJ2-6; CDR3: CASSDGGRNLGANVLTF
V: TRBV7-3; J: TRBJ2-2; CDR3: CASSAGITGELFF
V: TRBV20-1; J: TRBJ2-1; CDR3: CSASSDRENEQFF
V: TRBV3-1; J: TRBJ2-3; CDR3: CASSQVLRKDTQYF
V: TRBV18; J: TRBJ2-7; CDR3: CASSANSRYGRSSYEQYF
V: TRBV5-1; J: TRBJ1-2; CDR3: CASSLGDRGNYGYTF
V: TRBV20-1; J: TRBJ1-4; CDR3: CSARRGNNEKLFF
V: TRBV29-1; J: TRBJ2-1; CDR3: CSVNTGVSYNEQFF
V: TRBV12-3/TRBV12-4; J: TRBJ1-1; CDR3: CASSLWANTEAFF
V: TRBV2; J: TRBJ1-2; CDR3: CASSEADQAYGYTF
V: TRBV9; J: TRBJ2-3; CDR3: CASSVASSGSGTQYF
V: TRBV7-2; J: TRBJ2-1; CDR3: CASSFGLHSYNEQFF
V: TRBV4-1; J: TRBJ2-7; CDR3: CASSQDIEAGAAYEQYF
V: TRBV27; J: TRBJ1-3; CDR3: CASSPIPLYSGNTIYF
V: TRBV28; J: TRBJ2-7; CDR3: CASSSDRRTYEQYF
V: TRBV5-1; J: TRBJ1-6; CDR3: CASSSGQGIGYNSPLHF
V: TRBV27; J: TRBJ1-1; CDR3: CASFFGSEAFF
V: TRBV27; J: TRBJ2-3; CDR3: CASSFAYKGARGDSQYF
V: TRBV28; J: TRBJ2-1; CDR3: CASSLRVPSEQFF
V: TRBV18; J: TRBJ1-1; CDR3: CASSPDMGQQAFF
V: TRBV28; J: TRBJ2-3; CDR3: CASTLRTGDDTQYF
V: TRBV7-9; J: TRBJ2-3; CDR3: CASRSGLFTDTQYF
V: TRBV12-3/TRBV12-4; J: TRBJ2-7; CDR3: CASSSTRERETYEQYF
V: TRBV7-9; J: TRBJ2-1; CDR3: CASSLGLAGEDEQFF
V: TRBV20-1; J: TRBJ2-3; CDR3: CSALGTIDTQYF
V: TRBV12-3/TRBV12-4; J: TRBJ1-6; CDR3: CASSRRTGAYNSPLHF
V: TRBV11-2; J: TRBJ2-2; CDR3: CASSLAPTGRRAGELFF
V: TRBV6-5; J: TRBJ1-5; CDR3: CASSRQPYNQPQHF
V: TRBV6-5; J: TRBJ1-3; CDR3: CASSYLGGPGNTIYF
V: TRBV5-1; J: TRBJ2-2; CDR3: CASSFRLADTGELFF
V: TRBV2; J: TRBJ1-1; CDR3: CASSERGYNTEAFF
V: TRBV6-1; J: TRBJ1-4; CDR3: CASSGGTGNEKLFF
V: TRBV7-2; J: TRBJ1-1; CDR3: CASSPNRGRLGTEAFF
V: TRBV10-3; J: TRBJ2-7; CDR3: CAIRLTGMNYEQYF
V: TRBV28; J: TRBJ2-1; CDR3: CASSLLTGEQFF
V: TRBV28; J: TRBJ1-1; CDR3: CASKRDIEAFF
V: TRBV28; J: TRBJ1-1; CDR3: CASTLTGVISEAFF
V: TRBV28; J: TRBJ2-7; CDR3: CASSLRTGSSYEQYF
V: TRBV28; J: TRBJ1-3; CDR3: CASSGGTGTGNTIYF
V: TRBV6-1; J: TRBJ2-7; CDR3: CASSIAGTGTYEQYF
V: TRBV28; J: TRBJ2-7; CDR3: CASTAGGTYEQYF
V: TRBV24-1; J: TRBJ2-3; CDR3: CATSRTSGDTDTQYF
V: TRBV11-2; J: TRBJ1-2; CDR3: CASRRFNYGYTF
V: TRBV2; J: TRBJ2-3; CDR3: CASRLGGDTQYF
V: TRBV5-1; J: TRBJ2-3; CDR3: CASSPVRPTRTDTQYF
V: TRBV28; J: TRBJ1-2; CDR3: CASSLLAGGIYGYTF
V: TRBV3-1; J: TRBJ2-1; CDR3: CASSLPGQINEQFF
V: TRBV5-1; J: TRBJ1-1; CDR3: CASSPIDAGEDAESGAFF
V: TRBV7-6; J: TRBJ2-5; CDR3: CASSPQAGGFQETQYF
V: TRBV9; J: TRBJ1-3; CDR3: CASSAIQGTGNTIYF
V: TRBV13; J: TRBJ2-2; CDR3: CASRMGGQNTGELFF
V: TRBV27; J: TRBJ2-7; CDR3: CASSLAAGGYEQYF
V: TRBV29-1; J: TRBJ2-5; CDR3: CSGQGAQETQYF
V: TRBV29-1; J: TRBJ1-1; CDR3: CSVELRAEAFF
V: TRBV29-1; J: TRBJ2-5; CDR3: CSAEDGSTETQYF
V: TRBV5-1; J: TRBJ2-1; CDR3: CASSFRDTPVGNEQFF
V: TRBV7-2; J: TRBJ2-3; CDR3: CASSLGGASDTQYF
V: TRBV10-3; J: TRBJ2-3; CDR3: CATKYDLRTGGPDTQYF
V: TRBV29-1; J: TRBJ2-2; CDR3: CSVSPWDAGELFF